This T cell receptor (beta chain) originates from a study of cytomegalovirus exposure and HLA in healthy donors. Study-level findings and limits: Later, an analysis found that TCR clusters from the first cohort tended to co-occur in the roughly 110 validation repertoires. While the bulk of TCR sequences proved rare, some public TCRs turned up in many donors.

Libraries were prepared by immunoSEQ multiplex PCR; TCRdb keeps only in-frame clonotypes and omits some of them. The sample lists about 120,000 clones, roughly 88% occurring once. This clone was seen just once. As yet, its antigen is unknown. Germline values: CDR1 MNHEY, CDR2 SVGAGI. CDR3 length: 15 residues. With 8 bases removed from V and 0 bases from J, the gap between germline ends came to 16 bases. This TCR derives from a woman younger than 30 in good health and CMV-seropositive. The sequenced material came from PBMCs. The genes are TRBV6-5 and TRBJ1-1; D perhaps matches TRBD1 (6 bases). The CDR3 spells CASGGIDRLNTEAFF. The CDR3 DNA reads as TGTGCCAGCGGGGGAATAGACAGGTTGAACACTGAAGCTTTCTTT.